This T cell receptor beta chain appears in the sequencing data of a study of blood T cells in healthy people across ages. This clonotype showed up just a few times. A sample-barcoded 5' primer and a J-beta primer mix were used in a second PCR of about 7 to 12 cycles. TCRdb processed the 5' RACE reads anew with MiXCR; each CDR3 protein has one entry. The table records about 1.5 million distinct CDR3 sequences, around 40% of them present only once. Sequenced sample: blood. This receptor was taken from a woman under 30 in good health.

CDR3 residues: CSAAGLAFSYEQYF. CDR3 nucleotides: TGCAGTGCTGCAGGACTAGCCTTTTCCTACGAGCAGTACTTC. The genes are TRBV20-1 and TRBJ2-7, with TRBD2 matching 8 bases. The junction had 7 bases not matched to a gene; V was cut back by 5 bases and J by 1 base. CDR3 length: 14 amino acids. CDR1 is DFQATT, CDR2 SNEGSKA, per germline (reference sequence).